This T cell receptor beta chain was captured by sequencing in a study of T cells in Graves' hyperthyroidism and ophthalmopathy. Study-level background: The initial diagnosis was the point when peripheral blood was collected, ahead of any treatment.

This clonotype was counted at least ten times. Losses at the gene ends were 6 bases for V and 3 bases for J; bases not matched to a gene: 4. In germline, CDR1 is MDHEN, CDR2 SYDVKM. This CDR3 has 13 residues. TCR beta CDR3 regions were amplified from RNA. HTBI primers were employed in a first-round RT-PCR of the TCR CDR3. TCRdb fed the multiplex PCR reads into MiXCR, producing one record per CDR3 protein. The table shows fewer than 800,000 distinct CDR3 sequences, with about 17% occurring only once. Sample: blood. The TCR originated in a man aged 18 to 29 with Graves' hyperthyroidism. V and J are TRBV28 and TRBJ2-5; 7 positions agree with TRBD1. The CDR3 region is CASRLGTEETQYF. The CDR3 DNA is TGTGCCAGCAGACTTGGGACAGAAGAGACCCAGTACTTC. The whole variable domain, remainder taken from reference TRBV28 and TRBJ2-5, is DVKVTQSSRYLVKRTGEKVFLECVQDMDHENMFWYRQDPGLGLRLIYFSYDVKMKEKGDIPEGYSVSREKKERFSLILESASTNQTSMYLCASRLGTEETQYFGPGTRLLVL.